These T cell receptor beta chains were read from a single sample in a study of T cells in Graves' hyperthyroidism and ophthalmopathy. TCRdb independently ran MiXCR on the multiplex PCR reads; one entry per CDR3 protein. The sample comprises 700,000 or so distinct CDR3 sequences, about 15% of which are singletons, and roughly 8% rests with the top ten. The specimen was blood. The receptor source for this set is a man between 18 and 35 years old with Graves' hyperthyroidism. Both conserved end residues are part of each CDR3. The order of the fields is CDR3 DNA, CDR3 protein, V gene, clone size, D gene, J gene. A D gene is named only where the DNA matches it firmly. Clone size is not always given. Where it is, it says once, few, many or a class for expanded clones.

TGTGCCACCAGTGATTCAACAGGGGTTGGCAATCAGCCCCAGCATTTT	CATSDSTGVGNQPQHF	TRBV24-1	many	TRBD1	TRBJ1-5
TGTGCCAGCAGCTTTCGTGGAACACCACCGGAGACCCAGTACTTC	CASSFRGTPPETQYF	TRBV5-8	few	-	TRBJ2-5
TGTGCCAGTAGTATAGCGGGGGACCAGCCCCAGCATTTT	CASSIAGDQPQHF	TRBV19	-	-	TRBJ1-5
TGTGCTAGTGGCCTTAGGGGTCACAACAATGAGCAGTTCTTC	CASGLRGHNNEQFF	TRBV12-5	many	-	TRBJ2-1
TGTGCCAGCAGTGAAGAGGTCACTAGCGAGGGCTCCTATGAGCAGTTCTTC	CASSEEVTSEGSYEQFF	TRBV6-1	few	TRBD2	TRBJ2-1
TGTGCCAGCAGCTCATCGGGACTCCCGGGGGGTGAGCAGTTCTTC	CASSSSGLPGGEQFF	TRBV12-3/TRBV12-4	-	TRBD2	TRBJ2-1
TGTGCCAGCAGTTTAGACAGGGTAGTCATTGAAGCTTTCTTT	CASSLDRVVIEAFF	TRBV12-3/TRBV12-4	many	-	TRBJ1-1
TGTGCCAGCTCACCGACTAGCGGGGCCCAAGAGACCCAGTACTTC	CASSPTSGAQETQYF	TRBV18	-	TRBD2	TRBJ2-5
TGTGCCAGCAGTCAAGCGGGGAGGGCCTATGGCTACACCTTC	CASSQAGRAYGYTF	TRBV11-1	many	-	TRBJ1-2
TGTGCCAGCAACCGGGAGGGGTCGAACACTGAAGCTTTCTTT	CASNREGSNTEAFF	TRBV2	many	-	TRBJ1-1
TGTGCCAGCAGCCCGGTCGGAGGGGGAGCCTACGAGCAGTACTTC	CASSPVGGGAYEQYF	TRBV7-2	few	-	TRBJ2-7
TGCAGTGCTAGACGCAAAAGCAAGGGACAGAGCTCCTACAATGAGCAGTTCTTC	CSARRKSKGQSSYNEQFF	TRBV20-1	few	TRBD1	TRBJ2-1
TGTGCCAGCAGCTTAGCAGGACTAGCGGGAGAGACCCAGTACTTC	CASSLAGLAGETQYF	TRBV7-2	-	TRBD2	TRBJ2-5
TGTGCCAGCAGTTACTCGGGTACTAGCGGGGCGAGACAGTACTTC	CASSYSGTSGARQYF	TRBV6-2/TRBV6-3	-	TRBD2	TRBJ2-7
TGTGCCAGCAGTGAATGGGCTAGCGGACAAACCGGGGAGCTGTTTTTT	CASSEWASGQTGELFF	TRBV6-1	many	TRBD2	TRBJ2-2
TGTGCCAGCGCTTTAACCGGGACAACAGGGGGGGCGCAGTATTTT	CASALTGTTGGAQYF	TRBV12-3/TRBV12-4	many	-	TRBJ2-3
TGTGCCAGCAGTGAAGGACAGGCCTCTAGCACAGATACGCAGTATTTT	CASSEGQASSTDTQYF	TRBV25-1	few	TRBD1	TRBJ2-3
TGTGCCAGCAGGCCGAGCGGGAGAAGGGAGACCCAGTACTTC	CASRPSGRRETQYF	TRBV7-9	few	TRBD2	TRBJ2-5
TGTGCCAGCAGTTTAGGAGGCGGGAGGGCCGGTGAGCAGTTCTTC	CASSLGGGRAGEQFF	TRBV12-3/TRBV12-4	many	TRBD2	TRBJ2-1
TGTGCCAGCTCACCAAATACAGGGCTAACGGGGGAGCAGTTCTTC	CASSPNTGLTGEQFF	TRBV18	many	-	TRBJ2-1
TGTGCCAGCAGCCAAGATGCCAGGCAGCCCCAGCATTTT	CASSQDARQPQHF	TRBV4-1	few	-	TRBJ1-5
TGTGCCAGCAGCCAATTTGCAGCGGGAGGGCCGAACGGGGAGCTGTTTTTT	CASSQFAAGGPNGELFF	TRBV14	-	TRBD2	TRBJ2-2
TGTGCCAGCAGTTTATGGGCGGGGGAGGGACAAGAGACCCAGTACTTC	CASSLWAGEGQETQYF	TRBV28	many	TRBD2	TRBJ2-5
TGTGCCTGGAGATCCGGGACCTCCAATGAGCAGTTCTTC	CAWRSGTSNEQFF	TRBV30	many	-	TRBJ2-1
TGCAGTGCTTCAGGGCTGAACACTGAAGCTTTCTTT	CSASGLNTEAFF	TRBV20-1	many	-	TRBJ1-1
TGTGCCAGCAACACGAGACGGATTGCGGATGAGACCCAGTACTTC	CASNTRRIADETQYF	TRBV7-9	-	-	TRBJ2-5
TGTGCCAGTAGTAGCGGACGGGCCTCCTACGAGCAGTACTTC	CASSSGRASYEQYF	TRBV19	few	-	TRBJ2-7
TGTGCCAGCAGTAGCAGGTGGGAGCGAACTAATGAAAAACTGTTTTTT	CASSSRWERTNEKLFF	TRBV27	many	-	TRBJ1-4
TGTGCCAGCAGTGGACTAGCGGGAGCCAAAGAGACCCAGTACTTC	CASSGLAGAKETQYF	TRBV12-3/TRBV12-4	many	TRBD2	TRBJ2-5
TGTGCCAGCAGCCCCCGACAGGGGGCGACTCCATTGAACACTGAAGCTTTCTTT	CASSPRQGATPLNTEAFF	TRBV11-1	many	TRBD1	TRBJ1-1
TGTGCCAGCAGTCGGTGGTCTAGCAATCAGCCCCAGCATTTT	CASSRWSSNQPQHF	TRBV6-2/TRBV6-3	many	-	TRBJ1-5
TGTGCCAGCAGTGAGTACAGGGGGCAAAGCAATCAGCCCCAGCATTTT	CASSEYRGQSNQPQHF	TRBV6-1	-	TRBD1	TRBJ1-5
TGTGCCAGCAGCTGGGGGACTACCACCTACGAGCAGTACTTC	CASSWGTTTYEQYF	TRBV6-1	many	TRBD2	TRBJ2-7
TGTGCCAGCAGCCAAGATAGGACGGGAGCACCCGGGGAGCTGTTTTTT	CASSQDRTGAPGELFF	TRBV3-1	few	-	TRBJ2-2
TGTGCCAGCGACAATCTGGAAGAGACCCAGTACTTC	CASDNLEETQYF	TRBV2	few	-	TRBJ2-5
TGTGCCAGCAGCGAGGGCGTGAGCGCCCGGGGGGAGCAGTACTTC	CASSEGVSARGEQYF	TRBV9	few	-	TRBJ2-7
TGCAGTGCTAGATCTCGCGAGGGGCGATCCTACAATGAGCAGTTCTTC	CSARSREGRSYNEQFF	TRBV20-1	few	-	TRBJ2-1
TGTGCCAGCAGCGGCGACGTAGCGGGCGAATCCTACGAGCAGTACTTC	CASSGDVAGESYEQYF	TRBV9	few	TRBD2	TRBJ2-7
TGTGCCAGCAGTTTGGTTCGGGGGGAAGGGCCCCAGCATTTT	CASSLVRGEGPQHF	TRBV28	-	-	TRBJ1-5
TGTGCCAGCAGTTTAACTGACTCTGGAAACACCATATATTTT	CASSLTDSGNTIYF	TRBV28	many	-	TRBJ1-3
TGTGCCAGCAGCTCTCCTAGCACAGATACGCAGTATTTT	CASSSPSTDTQYF	TRBV28	many	-	TRBJ2-3
TGTGCCAGCGGCCGGGGGAGCAATGAGCAGTTCTTC	CASGRGSNEQFF	TRBV25-1	-	-	TRBJ2-1
TGTGCCATCAGCCAACAAAGCGGGATGGGCCTTGGGGCCAACGTCCTGACTTTC	CAISQQSGMGLGANVLTF	TRBV10-3	-	TRBD2	TRBJ2-6
TGTGCCAGCACCTCGACAGGCAAAGAGACCCAGTACTTC	CASTSTGKETQYF	TRBV7-9	-	-	TRBJ2-5
TGTGCCAGCACCCTAGGAGGGGCCGGCGATACTGAAGCTTTCTTT	CASTLGGAGDTEAFF	TRBV28	many	-	TRBJ1-1
TGTGCCAGCAGTTTCAGGGGATCGTACCACGGCTACACCTTC	CASSFRGSYHGYTF	TRBV28	-	-	TRBJ1-2
TGTGCCAGCAGCTCCGAATTCCTCAACTATGGCTACACCTTC	CASSSEFLNYGYTF	TRBV16	many	-	TRBJ1-2
TGTGCCAGCAGTGTAGCAGGGAATGGCTACACCTTC	CASSVAGNGYTF	TRBV27	many	-	TRBJ1-2
TGTGCCAGCAAGGGGGATAGAGAGACCCAGTACTTC	CASKGDRETQYF	TRBV28	many	-	TRBJ2-5
TGTGCCAGTAGTTGGGTCCGGGACAGGGGTGCTAAGAACACCGGGGAGCTGTTTTTT	CASSWVRDRGAKNTGELFF	TRBV19	-	TRBD1	TRBJ2-2
TGTGCCAGCAGCCAGCTTCTGGACACTGAAGCTTTCTTT	CASSQLLDTEAFF	TRBV28	many	-	TRBJ1-1
TGTGCCAGCGTCGAGACTAGCGGGAGGAATGAGCAGTTCTTC	CASVETSGRNEQFF	TRBV28	few	TRBD2	TRBJ2-1
TGTGCCAGCGGGGAAGGGACAGGGGGCACTAATGAAAAACTGTTTTTT	CASGEGTGGTNEKLFF	TRBV6-1	-	TRBD1	TRBJ1-4